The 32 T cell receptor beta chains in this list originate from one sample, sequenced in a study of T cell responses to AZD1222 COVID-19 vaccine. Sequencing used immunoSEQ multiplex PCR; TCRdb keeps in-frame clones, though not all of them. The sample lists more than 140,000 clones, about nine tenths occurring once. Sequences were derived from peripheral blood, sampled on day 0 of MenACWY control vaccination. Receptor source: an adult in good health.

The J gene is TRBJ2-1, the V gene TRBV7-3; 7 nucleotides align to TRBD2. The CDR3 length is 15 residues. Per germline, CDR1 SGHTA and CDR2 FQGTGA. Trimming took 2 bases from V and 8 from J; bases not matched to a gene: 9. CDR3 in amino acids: CASSLRSASGDEQFF. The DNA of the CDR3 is TGTGCCAGCAGCTTACGTAGCGCTAGCGGCGATGAGCAGTTCTTC.

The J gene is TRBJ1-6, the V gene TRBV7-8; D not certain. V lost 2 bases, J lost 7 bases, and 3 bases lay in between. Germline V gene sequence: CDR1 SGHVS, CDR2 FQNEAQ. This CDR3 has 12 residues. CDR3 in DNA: TGTGCCAGCAGCTTACCCAATTCACCCCTCCACTTT. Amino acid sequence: CASSLPNSPLHF.

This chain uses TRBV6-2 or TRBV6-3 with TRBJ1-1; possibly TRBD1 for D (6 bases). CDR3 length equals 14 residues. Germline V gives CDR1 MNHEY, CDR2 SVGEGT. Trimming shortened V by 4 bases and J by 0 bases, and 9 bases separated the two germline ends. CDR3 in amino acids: CASSFDRLNTEAFF. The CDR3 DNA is TGTGCCAGCAGTTTTGACAGGTTGAACACTGAAGCTTTCTTT.

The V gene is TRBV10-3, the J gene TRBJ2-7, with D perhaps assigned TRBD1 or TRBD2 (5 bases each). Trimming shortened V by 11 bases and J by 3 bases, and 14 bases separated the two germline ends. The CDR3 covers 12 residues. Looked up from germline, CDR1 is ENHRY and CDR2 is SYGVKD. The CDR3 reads CASTGTDYEQYF. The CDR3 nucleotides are TGTGCCTCCACCGGGACGGACTACGAGCAGTACTTC.

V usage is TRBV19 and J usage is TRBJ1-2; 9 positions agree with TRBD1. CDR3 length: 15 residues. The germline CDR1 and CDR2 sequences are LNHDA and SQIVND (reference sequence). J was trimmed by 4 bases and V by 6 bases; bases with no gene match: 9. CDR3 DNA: TGTGCCAGTAGCCAGGGGACAGGGATTGGCTATGGCTACACCTTC. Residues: CASSQGTGIGYGYTF.

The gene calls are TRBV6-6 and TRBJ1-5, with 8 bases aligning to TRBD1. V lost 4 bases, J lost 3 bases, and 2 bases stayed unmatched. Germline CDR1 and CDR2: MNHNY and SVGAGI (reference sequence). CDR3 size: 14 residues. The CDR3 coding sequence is TGTGCCAGCAGTTGGACAGGGTTCAATCAGCCCCAGCATTTT. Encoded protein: CASSWTGFNQPQHF.

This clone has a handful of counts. CDR3 sequence reads: CATSDSRGPGYTF. The CDR3 DNA reads as TGTGCCACCAGTGATTCCAGGGGTCCTGGCTACACCTTC. The gene calls are TRBV24-1 and TRBJ1-2; D is possibly TRBD1 (6 bases). Germline V gives CDR1 KGHDR, CDR2 SFDVKD. V shed 2 bases and J shed 7 bases, with 10 bases lying between them. The CDR3 is 13 residues long.

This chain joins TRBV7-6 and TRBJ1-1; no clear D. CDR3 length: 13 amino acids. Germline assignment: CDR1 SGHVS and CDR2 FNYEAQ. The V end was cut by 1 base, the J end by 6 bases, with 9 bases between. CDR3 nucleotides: TGTGCCAGCAGCTTAGTCAGTGGCCCTGAAGCTTTCTTT. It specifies CASSLVSGPEAFF.

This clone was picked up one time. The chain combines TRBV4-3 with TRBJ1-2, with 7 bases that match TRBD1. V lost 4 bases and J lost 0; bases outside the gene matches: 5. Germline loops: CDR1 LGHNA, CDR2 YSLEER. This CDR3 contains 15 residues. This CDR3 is CASSRSQGTNYGYTF. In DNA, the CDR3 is TGCGCCAGCAGCCGGTCACAGGGGACTAACTATGGCTACACCTTC.

CDR3 bases: TGTGCCAGTAGTGACAGGGAGTGGGGCACAGATACGCAGTATTTT. Translated: CASSDREWGTDTQYF. This chain connects TRBV19 to TRBJ2-3, with 7 bases that match TRBD1. With 5 bases clipped from V and 1 base from J, the junction kept 6 bases outside the gene matches. CDR3 length: 15 residues. The germline V gene encodes CDR1 LNHDA and CDR2 SQIVND (reference sequence).

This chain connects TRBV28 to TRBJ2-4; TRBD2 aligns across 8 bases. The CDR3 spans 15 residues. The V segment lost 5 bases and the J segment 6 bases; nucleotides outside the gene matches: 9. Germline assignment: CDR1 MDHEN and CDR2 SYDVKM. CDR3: CASSPRGGAGNIQYF. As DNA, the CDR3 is TGTGCCAGCAGTCCCCGGGGGGGGGCTGGAAACATTCAGTACTTC.

CDR3 coding DNA: TGTGCCAGCAGCCGACTCACTACTAGCGGGAGACCGAATACGCAGTATTTT. This translates into CASSRLTTSGRPNTQYF. The J gene is TRBJ2-3, the V gene TRBV3-1 (or the pseudogene TRBV3-2); 11 bases agree with TRBD2. The germline CDR1 and CDR2 sequences are LGHDT and YNNKEL (reference sequence). The length of the CDR3 is 17 residues. V lost 4 bases, J lost 7 bases, and 13 bases stayed unmatched.

The CDR3 reads CASSPGTGKGTNEKLFF. The CDR3, as DNA: TGTGCCAGCAGCCCCGGGACAGGGAAGGGAACTAATGAAAAACTGTTTTTT. This chain uses TRBV11-3 with TRBJ1-4; 9 bases fit TRBD1. V gave up 5 bases and J gave up 1 base; unmatched junction bases: 8. This CDR3 is 17 amino acids long. CDR1 and CDR2 (germline): SGHNT, YENEEA.

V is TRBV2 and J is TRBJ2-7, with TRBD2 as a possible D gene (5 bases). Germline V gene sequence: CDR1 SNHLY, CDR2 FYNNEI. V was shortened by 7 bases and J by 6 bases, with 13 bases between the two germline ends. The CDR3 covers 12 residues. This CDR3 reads CASTHNRGEQYF. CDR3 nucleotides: TGTGCCAGCACCCACAACCGGGGCGAGCAGTACTTC.

CDR3 bases: TGTGCCAGCAGCCAAGGGTTAGGGTTCGAGCAGTACTTC. This sequence encodes CASSQGLGFEQYF. The chain combines TRBV4-2 with TRBJ2-7; D remains unclear. The CDR3 runs 13 residues. Deletions cut 1 base from V and 6 bases from J, with 10 bases between. Germline assignment: CDR1 LGHNA and CDR2 YNFKEQ.

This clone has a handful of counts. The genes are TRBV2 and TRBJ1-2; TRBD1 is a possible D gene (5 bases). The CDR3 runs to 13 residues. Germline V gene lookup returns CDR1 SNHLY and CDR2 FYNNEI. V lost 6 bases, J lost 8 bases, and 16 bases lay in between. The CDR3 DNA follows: TGTGCCAGCAGCAGGATACGGCGGGACGGCTACACCTTC. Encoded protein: CASSRIRRDGYTF.

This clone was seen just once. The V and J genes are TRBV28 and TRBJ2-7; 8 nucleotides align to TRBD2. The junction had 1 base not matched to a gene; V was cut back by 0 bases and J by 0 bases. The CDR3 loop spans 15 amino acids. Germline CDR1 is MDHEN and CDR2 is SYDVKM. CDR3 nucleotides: TGTGCCAGCAGTTTATGGCTAGCGGGCTCCTACGAGCAGTACTTC. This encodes CASSLWLAGSYEQYF.

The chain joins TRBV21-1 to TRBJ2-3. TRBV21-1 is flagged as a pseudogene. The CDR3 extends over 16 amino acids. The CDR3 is CASSPGTVRYTHTQYF. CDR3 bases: TGTGCCAGCAGCCCCGGGACGGTGCGATACACACATACGCAGTATTTT.

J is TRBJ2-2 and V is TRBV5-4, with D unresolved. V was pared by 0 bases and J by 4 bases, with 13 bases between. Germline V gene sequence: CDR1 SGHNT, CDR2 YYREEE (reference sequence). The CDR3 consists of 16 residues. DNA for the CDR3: TGTGCCAGCAGCTTGGGGTCGGGTCCGGCCACCGGGGAGCTGTTTTTT. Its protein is CASSLGSGPATGELFF.

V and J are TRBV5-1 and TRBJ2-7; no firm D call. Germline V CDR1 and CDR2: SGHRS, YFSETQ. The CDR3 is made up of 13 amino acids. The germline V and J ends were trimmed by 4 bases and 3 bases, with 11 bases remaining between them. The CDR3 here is CASSLRTDYEQYF. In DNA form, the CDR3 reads TGCGCCAGCAGCCTGCGGACGGACTACGAGCAGTACTTC.

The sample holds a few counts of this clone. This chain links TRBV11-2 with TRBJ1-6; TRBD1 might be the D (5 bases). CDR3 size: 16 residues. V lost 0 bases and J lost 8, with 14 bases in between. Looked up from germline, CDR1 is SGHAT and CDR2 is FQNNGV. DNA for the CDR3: TGTGCCAGCAGCTTAGATCCCGGGGGATTGGATTCACCCCTCCACTTT. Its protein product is CASSLDPGGLDSPLHF. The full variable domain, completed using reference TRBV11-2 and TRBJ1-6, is EAGVAQSPRYKIIEKRQSVAFWCNPISGHATLYWYQQILGQGPKLLIQFQNNGVVDDSQLPKDRFSAERLKGVDSTLKIQPAKLEDSAVYLCASSLDPGGLDSPLHFGNGTRLTVT.

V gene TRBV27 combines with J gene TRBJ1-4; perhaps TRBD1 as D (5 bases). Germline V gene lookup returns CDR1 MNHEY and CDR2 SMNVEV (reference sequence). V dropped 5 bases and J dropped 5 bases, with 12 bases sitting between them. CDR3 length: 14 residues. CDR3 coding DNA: TGTGCCAGCAGTCTTTGGGCAGGGAATGAAAAACTGTTTTTT. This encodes CASSLWAGNEKLFF.

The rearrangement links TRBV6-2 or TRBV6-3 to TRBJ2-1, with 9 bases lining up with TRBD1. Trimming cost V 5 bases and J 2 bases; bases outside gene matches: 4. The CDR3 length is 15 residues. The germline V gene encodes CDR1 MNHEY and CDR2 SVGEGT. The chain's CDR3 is CASSTTGGAYNEQFF. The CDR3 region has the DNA TGTGCCAGCAGTACAACAGGGGGCGCCTACAATGAGCAGTTCTTC.

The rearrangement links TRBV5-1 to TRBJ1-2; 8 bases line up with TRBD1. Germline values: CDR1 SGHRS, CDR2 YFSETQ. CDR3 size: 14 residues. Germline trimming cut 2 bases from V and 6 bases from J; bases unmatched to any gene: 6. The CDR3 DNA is TGCGCCAGCAGCTTAGGACAGGGTAAGGATGGCTACACCTTC. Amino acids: CASSLGQGKDGYTF. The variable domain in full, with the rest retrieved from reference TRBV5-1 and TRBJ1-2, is KAGVTQTPRYLIKTRGQQVTLSCSPISGHRSVSWYQQTPGQGLQFLFEYFSETQRNKGNFPGRFSGRQFSNSRSEMNVSTLELGDSALYLCASSLGQGKDGYTFGSGTRLTVV.

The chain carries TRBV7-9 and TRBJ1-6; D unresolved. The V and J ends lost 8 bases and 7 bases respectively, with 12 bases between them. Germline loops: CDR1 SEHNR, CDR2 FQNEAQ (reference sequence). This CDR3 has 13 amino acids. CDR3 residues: CASGLEGNSPLHF. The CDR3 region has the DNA TGTGCCAGCGGATTGGAGGGAAATTCACCCCTCCACTTT.

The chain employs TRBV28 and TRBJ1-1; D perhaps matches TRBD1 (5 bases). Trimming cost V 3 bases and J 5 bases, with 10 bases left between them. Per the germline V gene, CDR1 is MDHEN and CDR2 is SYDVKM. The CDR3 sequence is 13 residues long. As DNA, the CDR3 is TGTGCCAGCAGTTTCCTCCAGGGAACTGAAGCTTTCTTT. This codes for CASSFLQGTEAFF.

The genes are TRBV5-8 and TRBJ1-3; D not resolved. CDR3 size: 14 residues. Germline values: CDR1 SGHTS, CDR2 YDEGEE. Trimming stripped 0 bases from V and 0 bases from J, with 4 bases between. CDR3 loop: CASSLANSGNTIYF. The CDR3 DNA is TGTGCCAGCAGCTTGGCCAACTCTGGAAACACCATATATTTT.

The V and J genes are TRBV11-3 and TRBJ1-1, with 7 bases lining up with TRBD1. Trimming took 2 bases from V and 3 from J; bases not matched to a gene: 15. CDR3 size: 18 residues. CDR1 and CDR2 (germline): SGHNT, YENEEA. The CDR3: CASSLKPPRDRVYTEAFF. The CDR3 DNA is TGTGCCAGCAGCTTAAAACCCCCCCGAGACAGGGTGTACACTGAAGCTTTCTTT.

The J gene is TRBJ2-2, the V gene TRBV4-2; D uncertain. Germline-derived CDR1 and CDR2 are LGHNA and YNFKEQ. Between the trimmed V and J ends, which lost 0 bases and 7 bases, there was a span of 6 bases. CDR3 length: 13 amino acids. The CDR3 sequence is CASSQDQDGELFF. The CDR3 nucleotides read TGTGCCAGCAGCCAAGATCAGGACGGGGAGCTGTTTTTT.

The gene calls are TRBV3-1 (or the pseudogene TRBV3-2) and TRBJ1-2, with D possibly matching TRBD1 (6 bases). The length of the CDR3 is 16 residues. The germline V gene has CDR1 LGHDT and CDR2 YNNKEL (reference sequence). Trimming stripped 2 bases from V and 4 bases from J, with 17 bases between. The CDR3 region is CASSQTHREASYGYTF. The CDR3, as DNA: TGTGCCAGCAGCCAAACCCACAGGGAGGCCAGCTATGGCTACACCTTC.

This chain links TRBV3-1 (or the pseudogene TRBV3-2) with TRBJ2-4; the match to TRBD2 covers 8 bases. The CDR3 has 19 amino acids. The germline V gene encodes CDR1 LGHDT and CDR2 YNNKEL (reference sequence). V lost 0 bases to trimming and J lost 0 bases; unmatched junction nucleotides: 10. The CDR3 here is CASSQDTREAPIAKNIQYF. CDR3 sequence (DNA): TGTGCCAGCAGCCAAGATACGCGGGAGGCCCCTATAGCCAAAAACATTCAGTACTTC.

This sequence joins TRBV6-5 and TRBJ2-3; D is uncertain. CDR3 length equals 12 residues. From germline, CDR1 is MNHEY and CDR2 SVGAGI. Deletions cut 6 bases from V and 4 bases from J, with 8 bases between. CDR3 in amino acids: CASSTVADTQYF. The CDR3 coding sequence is TGTGCCAGCAGCACAGTGGCAGATACGCAGTATTTT.